The T cell receptor (beta chain) under discussion was sequenced for a study of blood T cell repertoires in COVID-19. Study processing details: Estimates of nucleated cell counts were drawn from the amplification of reference gene primers. Method: immunoSEQ multiplex PCR; TCRdb's copy keeps in-frame clones and lacks some. The V and J calls and the clone size are those of that table, but D and trimming were determined from the DNA. Altogether approximately 220,000 clones are present, 70% to 90% being singletons, with the ten largest covering roughly 2%. CDR3 length: 13 amino acids. Trimming removed 6 bases from V and 1 base from J, with 9 bases in between.

The V call is TRBV12-3 or TRBV12-4, the J call TRBJ1-1, with no clear D. The clonotype was recovered from a woman in her fifties or sixties with acute or convalescent COVID-19. Sequenced input: peripheral blood. The CDR3 protein is CASRARQNTEAFF. The DNA for the CDR3 is TGTGCCAGCAGGGCACGACAGAACACTGAAGCTTTCTTT.